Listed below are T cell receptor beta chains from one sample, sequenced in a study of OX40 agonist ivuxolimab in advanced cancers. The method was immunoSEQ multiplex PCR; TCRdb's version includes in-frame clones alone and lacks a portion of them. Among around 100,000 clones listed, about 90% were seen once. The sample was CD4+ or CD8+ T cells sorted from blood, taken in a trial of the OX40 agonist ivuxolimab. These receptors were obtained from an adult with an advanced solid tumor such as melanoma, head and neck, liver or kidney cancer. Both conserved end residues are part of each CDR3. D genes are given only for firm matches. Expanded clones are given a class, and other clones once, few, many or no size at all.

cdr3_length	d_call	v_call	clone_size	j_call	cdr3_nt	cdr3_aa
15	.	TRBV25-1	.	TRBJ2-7	TGTGCCAGCAGTGAATGGAGAGTATCGTCCTACGAGCAGTACTTC	CASSEWRVSSYEQYF
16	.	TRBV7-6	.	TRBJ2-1	TGTGCCAGCAGCTCTGGAAGCACGGGCCCCTACAATGAGCAGTTCTTC	CASSSGSTGPYNEQFF
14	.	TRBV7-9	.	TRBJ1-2	TGTGCCAGCAGCTGGGGAGCAGGTGACTATGGCTACACCTTC	CASSWGAGDYGYTF
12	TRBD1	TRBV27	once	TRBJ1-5	TGTGCCAGGGGACAGAAAAATCAGCCCCAGCATTTT	CARGQKNQPQHF
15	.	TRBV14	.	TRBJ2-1	TGTGCCAGCAGTCACTCTAGACAGGTTGTCGATGAGCAGTTCTTC	CASSHSRQVVDEQFF
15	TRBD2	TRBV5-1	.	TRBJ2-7	TGCGCCAGCAGCTTGGAGGCGGGAGACCCCTACGAGCAGTACTTC	CASSLEAGDPYEQYF
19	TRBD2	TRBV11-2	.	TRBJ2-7	TGTGCCAGCAGCTTCCGCCCTAGCGGGGGTGACGATTGGTCCTACGAGCAGTACTTC	CASSFRPSGGDDWSYEQYF
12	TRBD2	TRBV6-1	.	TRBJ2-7	TGTGCCACGTCCCGGGTAGCGGGGTCGGTTTACTTC	CATSRVAGSVYF
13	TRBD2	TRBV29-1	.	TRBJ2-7	TGCAGCGTTCCTAGCGGAAGCTCCTACGAGCAGTACTTC	CSVPSGSSYEQYF
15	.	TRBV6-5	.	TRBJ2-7	TGTGCCAGCAGTCGCATAGGCAGCAACTTTTACGAGCAGTACTTC	CASSRIGSNFYEQYF
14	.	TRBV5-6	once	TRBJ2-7	TGTGCCAGCAGCTTTCTCACAGGAGGATACGAGCAGTACTTC	CASSFLTGGYEQYF
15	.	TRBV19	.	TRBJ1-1	TGTGCCAGTACCCCCATAGGGAAACCGAACACTGAAGCTTTCTTT	CASTPIGKPNTEAFF
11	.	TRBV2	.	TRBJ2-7	TGTGCCAGCAGTGGGGAAGACGAGCAGTACTTC	CASSGEDEQYF
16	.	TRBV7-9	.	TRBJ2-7	TGTGCCAGCAGCCCTGTCCAGGGGCGTCGAGATTACGAGCAGTACTTC	CASSPVQGRRDYEQYF
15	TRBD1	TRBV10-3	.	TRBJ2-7	TGTGCCATCAGTGAGACGGGGGACAGGGCAAGAGAGCAGTACTTC	CAISETGDRAREQYF
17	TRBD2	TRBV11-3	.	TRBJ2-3	TGTGCCAGCAGCCTCATGGGACTAGCGGGAAGCACAGATACGCAGTATTTT	CASSLMGLAGSTDTQYF
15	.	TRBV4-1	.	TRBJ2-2	TGCGCCAGCAGCCAAGATAAGACCCCAAGCGGGGAGCTGTTTTTT	CASSQDKTPSGELFF
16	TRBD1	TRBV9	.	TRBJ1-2	TGTGCCAGCAGCGTAGCCTCCACCGGGACAGGGGGCGGCTACACCTTC	CASSVASTGTGGGYTF